Below, one T cell receptor beta chain is given with its context. The CDR3 length is 13 residues. Germline CDR1 and CDR2: MNHNS and SASEGT. V lost 1 base, J lost 8 bases, and 11 bases lay in between. This record comes from a study of blood T cell repertoires in COVID-19. Study summary: Whether acute or convalescent, the COVID-19 samples came from the United States, Italy and Spain. Sample material is recorded as cDNA or gDNA derived from T cells, B-cell-depleted T cells, or PBMCs.

Under the authors' procedure: Estimates of nucleated cell counts were drawn from the amplification of reference gene primers. The table came from immunoSEQ multiplex PCR; TCRdb's copy has only in-frame clones and leaves some out. The V and J calls and clone size come from that table; D and trimming were worked out from the DNA. This table holds fewer than 70,000 clones, approximately 85% found once. This receptor was identified in a man aged 50 to 60 with acute or convalescent COVID-19. The J gene is TRBJ2-5, the V gene TRBV6-1; D might be TRBD2 (5 bases). Sequenced material: peripheral blood. CDR3 DNA: TGTGCCAGCAGTGAAGACGGCGGGCCCACCCAGTACTTC. Translated, it gives CASSEDGGPTQYF.